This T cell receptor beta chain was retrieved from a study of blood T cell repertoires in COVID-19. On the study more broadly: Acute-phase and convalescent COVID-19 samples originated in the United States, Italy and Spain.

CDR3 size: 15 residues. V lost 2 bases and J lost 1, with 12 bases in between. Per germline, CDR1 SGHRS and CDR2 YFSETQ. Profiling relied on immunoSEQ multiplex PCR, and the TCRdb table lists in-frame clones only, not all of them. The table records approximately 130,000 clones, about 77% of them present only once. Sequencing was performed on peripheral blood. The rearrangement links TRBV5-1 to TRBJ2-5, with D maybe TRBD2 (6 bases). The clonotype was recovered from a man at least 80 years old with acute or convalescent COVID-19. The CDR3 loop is CASSFLGRGQETQYF. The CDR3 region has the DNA TGCGCCAGCAGCTTCCTTGGGCGGGGCCAAGAGACCCAGTACTTC. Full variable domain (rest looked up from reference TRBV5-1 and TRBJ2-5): KAGVTQTPRYLIKTRGQQVTLSCSPISGHRSVSWYQQTPGQGLQFLFEYFSETQRNKGNFPGRFSGRQFSNSRSEMNVSTLELGDSALYLCASSFLGRGQETQYFGPGTRLLVL.